A single sample is the source of the 5 T cell receptor beta chains below, sequenced in a study of cytomegalovirus exposure and HLA in healthy donors. Amplification used 60 Vbeta primers and 13 Jbeta primers. The table came from immunoSEQ multiplex PCR; TCRdb's copy has only in-frame clones and leaves some out. Among just over 70,000 clones listed, 74% were seen once. Source material: PBMCs. The receptors were gathered from a human donor in good health.

This rearrangement joins TRBV6-5 to TRBJ2-3, with a tentative D call TRBD2 (6 bases). Germline CDR1 and CDR2: MNHEY and SVGAGI. The CDR3 loop spans 13 amino acids. The V and J ends lost 1 base and 5 bases respectively, with 7 bases between them. Here the CDR3 reads CASSYWGVDTQYF. CDR3 DNA: TGTGCCAGCAGTTACTGGGGGGTAGATACGCAGTATTTT.

This rearrangement joins TRBV2 to TRBJ1-2; a weak D match, TRBD1 (5 bases). Germline values: CDR1 SNHLY, CDR2 FYNNEI. The CDR3 runs 15 residues. V lost 5 bases and J lost 10, with 23 bases in between. Here the CDR3 DNA reads TGTGCCAGCAGTCTATGGAAGGTGACAGCCCCTGCCTACACCTTC. It yields the protein CASSLWKVTAPAYTF.

The rearrangement links TRBV7-3 to TRBJ2-5; TRBD2 matches 8 bases. This CDR3 has 12 residues. Per the germline V gene, CDR1 is SGHTA and CDR2 is FQGTGA. J lost 4 bases, V lost 6 bases, and 1 base had no gene match. For the CDR3, the DNA is TGTGCCAGCAGTCTAGCGGGAGAGACCCAGTACTTC. Amino acid sequence: CASSLAGETQYF.

V is TRBV7-6 and J is TRBJ2-2, with 7 bases aligning to TRBD1. This CDR3 spans 17 amino acids. CDR1 SGHVS and CDR2 FNYEAQ come from the germline V gene. Germline trimming cut 4 bases from V and 2 bases from J; bases unmatched to any gene: 10. The chain's CDR3 is CASSSPRGQRNTGELFF. CDR3 nucleotides: TGTGCCAGCAGCTCCCCTCGGGGACAGAGAAACACCGGGGAGCTGTTTTTT.

The genes are TRBV9 and TRBJ2-2, with a weak D call TRBD1 (5 bases). CDR1 is SGDLS and CDR2 is YYNGEE in the germline V gene. Trimming took 0 bases from V and 4 from J, leaving 10 bases between them. This CDR3 is 15 amino acids long. This CDR3 is CASSVEDTSTGELFF. As DNA, the CDR3 is TGTGCCAGCAGCGTAGAGGACACCTCCACCGGGGAGCTGTTTTTT.